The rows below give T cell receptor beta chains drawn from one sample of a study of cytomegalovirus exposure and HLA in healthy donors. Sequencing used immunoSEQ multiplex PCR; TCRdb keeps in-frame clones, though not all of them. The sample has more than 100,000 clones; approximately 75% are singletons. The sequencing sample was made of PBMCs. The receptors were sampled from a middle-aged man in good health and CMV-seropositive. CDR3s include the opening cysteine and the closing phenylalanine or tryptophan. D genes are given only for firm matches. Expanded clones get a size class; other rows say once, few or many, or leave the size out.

TGTGCCAGCAGTTTAGGCCTGGGGGCAGACTATGGCTACACCTTC,CASSLGLGADYGYTF,.,TRBV28,TRBJ1-2,.
TGTGCCAGCGCCCTCGGAGGGAGCATCAGGGAGACCCAGTACTTC,CASALGGSIRETQYF,.,TRBV2,TRBJ2-5,.
TGTGCCAGCAGATCGGGGACTACCACAGATACGCAGTATTTT,CASRSGTTTDTQYF,TRBD2,TRBV6-6,TRBJ2-3,.
TGTGCCAGTCGCGGGGGTGGGGTCTACACCTTC,CASRGGGVYTF,.,TRBV11-2,TRBJ1-2,.
TGTGCCAGCAGTCTACGTTTTAACACTGAAGCTTTCTTT,CASSLRFNTEAFF,.,TRBV6-5,TRBJ1-1,.
TGTGCCAGCAGCTTAGGGGGCAGGGGTGAAAAACTGTTTTTT,CASSLGGRGEKLFF,.,TRBV11-3,TRBJ1-4,.
TGTGCCAGCAGCCAACTGGGACACCGAAGGGAGACCCAGTACTTC,CASSQLGHRRETQYF,.,TRBV14,TRBJ2-5,.
TGTGCCAGCAGCTTCACAGGGGGCAGGACTGAAGCTTTCTTT,CASSFTGGRTEAFF,TRBD1,TRBV7-9,TRBJ1-1,.
TGTGCCAGCAGCTTTGACCCCTCAGGGGGCTATGGCTACACCTTC,CASSFDPSGGYGYTF,TRBD1,TRBV5-5,TRBJ1-2,.
TGTGCCAGCAGCTTAGTTCAGGGTCGGGACACTGAAGCTTTCTTT,CASSLVQGRDTEAFF,.,TRBV7-9,TRBJ1-1,.
TGTGCCAGCAGCGTTGACAGGGCAGGCGGCTACACCTTC,CASSVDRAGGYTF,TRBD1,TRBV5-4,TRBJ1-2,.
TGTGCCAGCAGCTGGGGACAGGGGACGGAAAAACTGTTTTTT,CASSWGQGTEKLFF,TRBD1,TRBV5-4,TRBJ1-4,.
TGTGCCAGCAGCTTCCGTAGCAATCAGCCCCAGCATTTT,CASSFRSNQPQHF,.,TRBV6-6,TRBJ1-5,.
TGCGCCAGCAGCTTGGGGGACAGGGAGAAAGAGACCCAGTACTTC,CASSLGDREKETQYF,TRBD1,TRBV5-1,TRBJ2-5,few
TGTGCCAGCAGCACTCGACAGGGACGCACAGATACGCAGTATTTT,CASSTRQGRTDTQYF,TRBD1,TRBV11-3,TRBJ2-3,.
TGTGCCAGCAGTGACGGAGTTAATGAAAAACTGTTTTTT,CASSDGVNEKLFF,.,TRBV25-1,TRBJ1-4,.
TGTGCCAGCAGCATCGACAGGGGTGCCTACAATGAGCAGTTCTTC,CASSIDRGAYNEQFF,TRBD1,TRBV7-2,TRBJ2-1,.
TGCAGCGGGGGGGGGTCCGGTGACCAGGTCTACACCTTC,CSGGGSGDQVYTF,.,TRBV29-1,TRBJ1-2,.
TGCGCCAGCAGCTTGGAAGGACAGGGGCGCGGGGAAAAACTGTTTTTT,CASSLEGQGRGEKLFF,TRBD1,TRBV5-1,TRBJ1-4,.
TGTGCCAGCAGCCTCCGGGGGGACTGGAACACTGAAGCTTTCTTT,CASSLRGDWNTEAFF,.,TRBV9,TRBJ1-1,.
TGTGCCAGCACACCGGGACTAGCGGGAGGGTACACAGATACGCAGTATTTT,CASTPGLAGGYTDTQYF,TRBD2,TRBV11-3,TRBJ2-3,few
TGTGCCAGCTCACCACCGGGACAGAGGTACGAGCAGTACTTC,CASSPPGQRYEQYF,TRBD1,TRBV18,TRBJ2-7,.
TGTGCCAGCAGTTACAAGACAGGGAACACTGAAGCTTTCTTT,CASSYKTGNTEAFF,.,TRBV6-6,TRBJ1-1,.
TGTGCCAGCAGCTCAAACCGGGACTACCTCCCCGAGCAGTACTTC,CASSSNRDYLPEQYF,TRBD2,TRBV13,TRBJ2-7,once
TGTGCCAGCAGCTTAGATCGGGCCGGGGAGCTGTTTTTT,CASSLDRAGELFF,.,TRBV7-8,TRBJ2-2,.